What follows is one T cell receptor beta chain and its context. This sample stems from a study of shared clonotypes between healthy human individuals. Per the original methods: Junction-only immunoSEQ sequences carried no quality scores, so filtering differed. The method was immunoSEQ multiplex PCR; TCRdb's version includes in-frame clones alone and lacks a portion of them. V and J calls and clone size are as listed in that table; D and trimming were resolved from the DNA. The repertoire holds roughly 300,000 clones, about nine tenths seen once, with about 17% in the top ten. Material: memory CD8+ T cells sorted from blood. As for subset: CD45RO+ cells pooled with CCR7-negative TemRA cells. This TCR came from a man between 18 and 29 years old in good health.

The CDR3 sequence: CAITPDWTAWNTEAFF. The CDR3 DNA reads as TGTGCCATCACCCCTGATTGGACAGCCTGGAACACTGAAGCTTTCTTT. The V call is TRBV10-3, the J call TRBJ1-1; D possibly corresponds to TRBD1 (6 bases). CDR3 size: 16 residues. In germline, CDR1 is ENHRY, CDR2 SYGVKD. Trimming shortened V by 7 bases and J by 1 base, and 19 bases separated the two germline ends.